Listed below are T cell receptor beta chains from one sample, sequenced in a study of blood T cells in healthy people across ages. Using its own MiXCR run on the 5' RACE reads, TCRdb lists one record per CDR3 protein. The data show fewer than 2,000,000 distinct CDR3 sequences, about 35% seen once. Sequences were obtained from blood. The receptor source for this set is a woman aged 30 to 39 in good health. The CDR3 runs from the conserved cysteine through the conserved F or W. A D gene is named only where the DNA matches it firmly. Some rows mark clone size as missing; the rest say once, few, many or name a class of expanded clone.

clone_size j_call d_call v_call cdr3_aa cdr3_nt
. TRBJ2-5 . TRBV3-1 CASSSKWGEETQYF TGTGCCAGCAGCTCAAAGTGGGGTGAGGAGACCCAGTACTTC
. TRBJ2-4 TRBD1 TRBV5-1 CASSRDREGSKQYF TGCGCCAGCAGCAGAGACAGGGAAGGCAGCAAGCAGTACTTC
. TRBJ1-2 TRBD1 TRBV6-6 CASSYLGQGPANYGYTF TGTGCCAGCAGTTACCTCGGACAGGGGCCAGCTAACTATGGCTACACCTTC
few TRBJ2-3 . TRBV20-1 CSAGLRRGTDTQYF TGCAGTGCTGGACTTAGGAGGGGCACAGATACGCAGTATTTT
few TRBJ2-1 . TRBV7-9 CASPVPGRLNEQFF TGTGCCAGCCCGGTCCCGGGACGGTTAAATGAGCAGTTCTTC
few TRBJ2-6 . TRBV3-1 CASSQRDNVLTF TGTGCCAGCAGCCAAAGGGATAACGTCCTGACTTTC
few TRBJ1-5 . TRBV20-1 CSARGDRTDQPQHF TGCAGTGCTAGGGGTGACAGGACGGATCAGCCCCAGCATTTT
many TRBJ2-1 TRBD2 TRBV20-1 CSARELAGVSNEQFF TGCAGTGCTAGAGAACTAGCGGGGGTTTCCAATGAGCAGTTCTTC
. TRBJ1-1 . TRBV5-1 CASSLVPENTEAFF TGCGCCAGCAGCTTGGTACCAGAGAACACTGAAGCTTTCTTT
few TRBJ2-5 TRBD2 TRBV27 CASTSDWEGTQYF TGTGCCAGCACATCGGACTGGGAGGGGACCCAGTACTTC
. TRBJ1-1 . TRBV24-1 CATSVELGFRNKDTEAFF TGTGCCACCAGTGTAGAGCTAGGTTTTCGGAATAAGGACACTGAAGCTTTCTTT
few TRBJ2-3 . TRBV11-2 CASSLEPTALKYF TGTGCCAGCAGCTTAGAACCCACGGCTTTGAAGTATTTT
many TRBJ2-7 TRBD2 TRBV27 CASRVASSGTYEQYF TGTGCCAGCAGAGTCGCCTCTAGCGGGACCTACGAGCAGTACTTC
many TRBJ1-2 TRBD1 TRBV12-3/TRBV12-4 CASSLEGAWGYTF TGTGCCAGCAGTTTAGAGGGGGCGTGGGGCTACACCTTC
few TRBJ2-7 TRBD2 TRBV3-1 CASSQGSGSSYEQYF TGTGCCAGCAGCCAAGGTAGCGGGAGTTCCTACGAGCAGTACTTC
many TRBJ2-7 . TRBV11-2 CASSLEPSSYEQYF TGTGCCAGCAGCTTAGAACCTAGCTCCTACGAGCAGTACTTC
many TRBJ2-7 . TRBV5-5 CASSLIPGQTYEQYF TGTGCCAGCAGCTTGATCCCGGGACAAACCTACGAGCAGTACTTC
few TRBJ2-1 TRBD2 TRBV28 CASSLQGGSNPYNEQFF TGTGCCAGCAGTTTACAGGGCGGGAGTAACCCCTACAATGAGCAGTTCTTC
. TRBJ2-5 TRBD1 TRBV29-1 CSVEDRFTGGRVQETQYF TGCAGCGTTGAAGATCGTTTTACAGGGGGAAGAGTCCAAGAGACCCAGTACTTC
. TRBJ2-1 TRBD2 TRBV4-1 CASSQAGGRNEQFF TGCGCCAGCAGCCAAGCGGGGGGGCGCAATGAGCAGTTCTTC
few TRBJ2-1 . TRBV5-1 CASSLMRWSADEQFF TGCGCCAGCAGCTTGATGCGGTGGAGTGCAGATGAGCAGTTCTTC
. TRBJ2-3 TRBD2 TRBV10-3 CAISESILADTDTQYF TGTGCCATCAGTGAGTCGATTCTAGCGGATACAGATACGCAGTATTTT
. TRBJ2-1 TRBD2 TRBV9 CASSVEFGTSGGIEQFF TGTGCCAGCAGCGTGGAATTCGGGACTAGCGGGGGTATCGAGCAGTTCTTC
many TRBJ2-7 . TRBV20-1 CSASGGRGPSYEQYF TGCAGTGCTAGCGGGGGACGCGGACCCAGCTACGAGCAGTACTTC
few TRBJ2-7 TRBD1 TRBV20-1 CSARDLGQVSYEQYF TGCAGTGCTAGAGATCTTGGACAGGTCTCCTACGAGCAGTACTTC
. TRBJ2-1 . TRBV9 CASSRSGRAGGDEQFF TGTGCCAGCAGCCGTTCGGGGAGGGCAGGGGGCGATGAGCAGTTCTTC
few TRBJ1-2 . TRBV5-1 CASSWGDGLNYGYTF TGCGCCAGCAGCTGGGGGGACGGATTAAACTATGGCTACACCTTC
. TRBJ1-2 . TRBV7-9 CASSPGGKGGKAAYGYTF TGTGCCAGCAGCCCCGGGGGGAAGGGTGGAAAAGCTGCTTATGGCTACACCTTC
. TRBJ2-3 TRBD2 TRBV27 CASSFSGGALDTQYF TGTGCCAGCAGTTTTAGCGGGGGGGCCTTAGATACGCAGTATTTT
few TRBJ1-5 . TRBV25-1 CASSDFGGQPQHF TGTGCCAGCAGTGATTTTGGGGGACAGCCCCAGCATTTT
few TRBJ2-7 TRBD1 TRBV27 CASSMIQGAYEQYF TGTGCCAGCAGTATGATACAGGGGGCCTACGAGCAGTACTTC
few TRBJ2-5 . TRBV6-1 CASSAGTSNGLGTQYF TGTGCCAGCAGTGCCGGGACGTCCAACGGTCTAGGGACCCAGTACTTC
few TRBJ2-1 TRBD1 TRBV4-1 CTSSQGQGNEQFF TGCACCAGCAGCCAAGGACAGGGGAATGAGCAGTTCTTC
. TRBJ2-7 . TRBV9 CASSVGENSYEQYF TGTGCCAGCAGCGTAGGCGAAAACTCCTACGAGCAGTACTTC
. TRBJ2-2 . TRBV6-5 CASSYRSNTGELFF TGTGCCAGCAGTTATCGCAGCAACACCGGGGAGCTGTTTTTT
. TRBJ1-1 . TRBV3-1 CASSQMKGEAFF TGTGCCAGCAGCCAAATGAAGGGGGAAGCTTTCTTT
. TRBJ1-2 . TRBV5-5 CASGFSQTSNYGYTF TGTGCCAGCGGCTTTTCCCAGACTTCTAACTATGGCTACACCTTC
. TRBJ2-7 TRBD1 TRBV7-8 CASGVTGTGGREQYF TGTGCCAGCGGAGTAACCGGGACAGGGGGCAGAGAGCAGTACTTC
. TRBJ2-3 . TRBV6-2/TRBV6-3 CASRSGSFTDTQYF TGTGCCAGCAGGTCGGGCTCTTTTACAGATACGCAGTATTTT
. TRBJ2-3 . TRBV6-2/TRBV6-3 CASSPPQGGSDTQYF TGTGCCAGCAGCCCCCCGCAGGGAGGATCAGATACGCAGTATTTT
. TRBJ1-5 . TRBV4-2 CASSQGVATRSNQPQHF TGTGCCAGCAGCCAAGGGGTGGCTACGCGGAGCAATCAGCCCCAGCATTTT
few TRBJ2-7 TRBD1 TRBV24-1 CATSPTPGQGSYEQYF TGTGCCACCAGCCCCACCCCGGGACAGGGATCTTACGAGCAGTACTTC
few TRBJ2-4 TRBD2 TRBV20-1 CSAESGSTNIQYF TGCAGTGCGGAAAGCGGGAGTACAAACATTCAGTACTTC
. TRBJ1-4 . TRBV4-1 CASRNRGHSNEKLFF TGCGCCAGCAGGAACCGGGGGCATAGTAATGAAAAACTGTTTTTT
few TRBJ1-2 TRBD1 TRBV16 CASSQSADRGVYGYTF TGTGCCAGCAGCCAATCTGCCGACAGGGGAGTCTATGGCTACACCTTC
. TRBJ2-3 TRBD2 TRBV20-1 CSARDSRTSGFSSTDTQYF TGCAGTGCTAGAGATAGCCGGACTAGCGGGTTCTCTAGCACAGATACGCAGTATTTT
once TRBJ1-1 . TRBV6-5 CASRINQGKDTEAFF TGTGCCAGCAGAATTAATCAGGGGAAAGACACTGAAGCTTTCTTT
. TRBJ2-3 . TRBV28 CASSPRGSGSQIPQYF TGTGCCAGCAGCCCCCGGGGTAGCGGATCACAGATACCGCAGTATTTT
. TRBJ2-3 TRBD2 TRBV20-1 CSPARLAPDTQYF TGCAGTCCCGCAAGACTAGCGCCAGATACGCAGTATTTT
few TRBJ2-7 . TRBV15 CATSRDRAGSCSEQYF TGTGCCACCAGCAGAGATAGGGCAGGGAGTTGCTCCGAGCAGTACTTC
few TRBJ1-2 TRBD1 TRBV7-2 CASNGPETGGFGYGYTF TGTGCCAGCAACGGACCGGAGACAGGGGGTTTCGGCTATGGCTACACCTTC
. TRBJ2-1 . TRBV5-4 CPSSLGTVSSYNEQFF TGTCCCAGCAGCTTGGGGACCGTCAGCTCCTACAATGAGCAGTTCTTC
. TRBJ1-1 . TRBV27 CASRSVAFMGMNTEAFF TGTGCCAGCAGAAGTGTGGCGTTCATGGGCATGAACACTGAAGCTTTCTTT
. TRBJ2-3 TRBD1 TRBV27 CASSYEGQERADTQYF TGTGCCAGCAGTTACGAGGGACAGGAGAGGGCAGATACGCAGTATTTT
. TRBJ2-7 . TRBV9 CASSVVAGASMYEQYF TGTGCCAGCAGCGTAGTAGCAGGGGCATCGATGTACGAGCAGTACTTC